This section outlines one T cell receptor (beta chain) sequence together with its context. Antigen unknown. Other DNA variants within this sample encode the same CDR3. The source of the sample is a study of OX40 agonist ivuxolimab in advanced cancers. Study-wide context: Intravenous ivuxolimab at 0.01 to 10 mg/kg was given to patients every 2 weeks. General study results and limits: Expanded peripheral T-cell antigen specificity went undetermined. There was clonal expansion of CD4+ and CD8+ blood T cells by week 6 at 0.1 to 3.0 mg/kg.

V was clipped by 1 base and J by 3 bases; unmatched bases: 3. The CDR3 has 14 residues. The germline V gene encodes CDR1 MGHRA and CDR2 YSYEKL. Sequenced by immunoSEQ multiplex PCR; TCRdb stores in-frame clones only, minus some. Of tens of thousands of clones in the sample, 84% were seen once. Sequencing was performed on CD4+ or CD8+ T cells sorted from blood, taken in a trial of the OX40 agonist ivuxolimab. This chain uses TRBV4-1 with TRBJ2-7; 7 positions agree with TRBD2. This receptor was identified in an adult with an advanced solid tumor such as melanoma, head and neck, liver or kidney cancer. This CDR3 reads CASSQGLAGYEQYF. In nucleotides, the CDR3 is TGCGCCAGCAGCCAAGGCTTAGCGGGCTACGAGCAGTACTTC.